Shown below are 32 T cell receptor beta chains from a single sample sequenced in a study of T cells in Graves' hyperthyroidism and ophthalmopathy. RNA transcripts gave rise to amplified TCR beta CDR3 regions. Initially, a first-round RT-PCR of the TCR CDR3 employed the HTBI primer set. TCRdb analysed the multiplex PCR reads with MiXCR anew, one entry per CDR3 protein. Found here are under 350,000 distinct CDR3 sequences, approximately 14% of them singletons; the top ten hold 7% to 9.5%. Sequenced sample: blood. The receptors come from a woman aged 40 to 49 with Graves' hyperthyroidism.

On this clonotype itself: Since a much larger clone is just one base distant, this may be a read error. This CDR3 is missing its conserved last phenylalanine or tryptophan, likely due to a read error. V gene TRBV12-3 or TRBV12-4 combines with J gene TRBJ1-3; D is unclear. Trimming took 3 bases from V and 4 from J, leaving 7 bases between them. The CDR3 is 13 amino acids. DNA for the CDR3: TGTGCCAGCAGTTTCAGAGGAGGAAACACCATATATTCT. This codes for CASSFRGGNTIYS.

This clonotype was counted at least ten times. This sequence joins TRBV6-5 and TRBJ1-1; a weak D match, TRBD1 (5 bases). V was trimmed by 0 bases and J by 1 base, leaving 21 bases between them. The CDR3 has 19 residues. CDR1 and CDR2 from the germline V gene are MNHEY and SVGAGI. In DNA form, the CDR3 reads TGTGCCAGCAGTTACTCGAAAGCGGGGCTAAACAGGAGGAACACTGAAGCTTTCTTT. Its protein product is CASSYSKAGLNRRNTEAFF.

The chain joins TRBV27 to TRBJ2-3, with TRBD2 matching 9 bases. The CDR3 is 16 residues long. Germline V CDR1 and CDR2: MNHEY, SMNVEV (reference sequence). The ends lost 5 bases at V and 6 bases at J; junction bases unmatched: 12. CDR3 sequence (DNA): TGTGCCAGCAGTCCCCGGACTAGCGCCCACTGGGATACGCAGTATTTT. Residues: CASSPRTSAHWDTQYF.

This clonotype was detected a few times. The genes are TRBV5-4 and TRBJ2-2; D gene ambiguous. Trimming took off 2 bases at V and 1 base at J, with 9 bases between the two ends. Germline values: CDR1 SGHNT, CDR2 YYREEE (reference sequence). The CDR3 totals 15 residues. CDR3 loop: CASSFRSGNTGELFF. The CDR3 nucleotides are TGTGCCAGCAGCTTTCGATCAGGGAACACCGGGGAGCTGTTTTTT.

This chain links TRBV12-3 or TRBV12-4 with TRBJ2-7; 8 bases fit TRBD1. With 2 bases clipped from V and 5 bases from J, the junction kept 8 bases outside the gene matches. The CDR3 is made up of 15 amino acids. CDR3 amino acids: CASSLPGTGGHEQYF. The CDR3 DNA follows: TGTGCCAGCAGTTTACCCGGGACAGGTGGCCACGAGCAGTACTTC.

This clonotype was seen only a few times. The V gene is TRBV29-1, the J gene TRBJ1-3, with TRBD1 matching 8 bases. V was pared by 5 bases and J by 4 bases, with 7 bases of the junction left unmatched. This CDR3 region has 14 residues. Looked up from germline, CDR1 is SQVTM and CDR2 is ANQGSEA. In DNA form, the CDR3 reads TGCAGCGTTCAGGACAGGGCCGGGGGAAACACCATATATTTT. Amino acid sequence: CSVQDRAGGNTIYF. Supplemented by reference TRBV29-1 and TRBJ1-3, the full variable domain reads SAVISQKPSRDICQRGTSLTIQCQVDSQVTMMFWYRQQPGQSLTLIATANQGSEATYESGFVIDKFPISRPNLTFSTLTVSNMSPEDSSIYLCSVQDRAGGNTIYFGEGSWLTVV.

The chain employs TRBV5-5 and TRBJ2-5, with unresolved D. Trimming removed 6 bases from V and 5 bases from J, with 20 bases in between. CDR3 length: 15 amino acids. Germline CDR1 reads SGHKS; CDR2 reads YYEKEE (reference sequence). The CDR3 bases are TGTGCCAGCATAAAAGACCCCGGGCCGCAGGAGACCCAGTACTTC. Protein: CASIKDPGPQETQYF.

This clonotype was seen many times. The chain is built from TRBV2 and TRBJ2-7, with no clear D. The ends were cut back, 4 bases at V and 2 bases at J, with 12 bases in the middle. The CDR3 runs to 14 residues. Germline CDR1 is SNHLY and CDR2 is FYNNEI. The CDR3 sequence is CASSGKETPYEQYF. The DNA for the CDR3 is TGTGCCAGCAGTGGTAAGGAAACCCCCTACGAGCAGTACTTC.

This clonotype was observed many times. This chain links TRBV2 with TRBJ1-4, with D maybe TRBD1 (6 bases). The germline V gene has CDR1 SNHLY and CDR2 FYNNEI. The CDR3 consists of 14 residues. The V and J ends lost 2 bases and 6 bases respectively, with 10 bases between them. CDR3 sequence: CASSESGAHEKLFF. CDR3 bases: TGTGCCAGCAGTGAATCGGGGGCACATGAAAAACTGTTTTTT.

This rearrangement joins TRBV27 to TRBJ2-3; TRBD2 matches 12 bases. The CDR3 is 15 amino acids. Germline loops: CDR1 MNHEY, CDR2 SMNVEV (reference sequence). After removal of 5 bases from V and 6 bases from J, the junction contained 6 bases not matched to a gene. The CDR3 protein is CASSQWTSGTDTQYF. The CDR3 nucleotides are TGTGCCAGCAGTCAATGGACTAGCGGGACTGATACGCAGTATTTT.

This clonotype was counted at least ten times. The chain recombines TRBV11-2 with TRBJ2-2; the D gene could be TRBD1 or TRBD2 (6 bases each). CDR1 and CDR2 from the germline V gene are SGHAT and FQNNGV. The CDR3 is made up of 16 amino acids. Deletions cut 5 bases from V and 3 bases from J, with 16 bases between. The CDR3: CASSIGTLAYTGELFF. CDR3 DNA sequence: TGTGCCAGCAGCATCGGGACACTAGCTTACACCGGGGAGCTGTTTTTT. The whole variable domain, remainder taken from reference TRBV11-2 and TRBJ2-2, is EAGVAQSPRYKIIEKRQSVAFWCNPISGHATLYWYQQILGQGPKLLIQFQNNGVVDDSQLPKDRFSAERLKGVDSTLKIQPAKLEDSAVYLCASSIGTLAYTGELFFGEGSRLTVL.

This clonotype occurred many times. The CDR3 is CASSLGYLSDVSYEQYF. The CDR3 region has the DNA TGTGCCAGCAGCTTAGGTTACCTTTCTGACGTCAGCTACGAGCAGTACTTC. The V and J genes are TRBV7-9 and TRBJ2-7; the D is unclear. Germline CDR1 reads SEHNR; CDR2 reads FQNEAQ (reference sequence). V dropped 1 base and J dropped 3 bases, with 19 bases sitting between them. The CDR3 is made up of 17 amino acids. The full variable domain, in which reference TRBV7-9 and TRBJ2-7 provide the parts outside the CDR3, is DTGVSQNPRHKITKRGQNVTFRCDPISEHNRLYWYRQTLGQGPEFLTYFQNEAQLEKSRLLSDRFSAERPKGSFSTLEIQRTEQGDSAMYLCASSLGYLSDVSYEQYFGPGTRLTVT.

This clonotype was observed a few times. This chain joins TRBV15 and TRBJ2-5, with D maybe TRBD1 (5 bases). This CDR3 comprises 15 residues. With 2 bases removed from V and 5 bases from J, the gap between germline ends came to 15 bases. CDR1 and CDR2 (germline): LNHNV, YYDKDF (reference sequence). CDR3 sequence: CATSRSKGPGETQYF. In DNA, the CDR3 is TGTGCCACCAGCAGATCTAAGGGGCCTGGGGAGACCCAGTACTTC.

This clonotype was detected ten times or more. CDR3 region: CASSSTGGISYGYTF. The CDR3 bases are TGTGCCAGCAGTTCCACCGGGGGGATATCCTATGGCTACACCTTC. J is TRBJ1-2 and V is TRBV27; possibly TRBD1 for D (5 bases). Germline assignment: CDR1 MNHEY and CDR2 SMNVEV (reference sequence). With 4 bases removed from V and 4 bases from J, the gap between germline ends came to 16 bases. The length of the CDR3 is 15 residues.

This clonotype was seen ten or more times. The gene calls are TRBV7-9 and TRBJ2-1; a weak D match, TRBD2 (6 bases). The CDR3 totals 15 residues. V was trimmed by 2 bases and J by 2 bases, leaving 10 bases between them. From germline, CDR1 is SEHNR and CDR2 FQNEAQ (reference sequence). The CDR3 DNA sequence: TGTGCCAGCAGCTTACTAGCGCTGCCCTACAATGAGCAGTTCTTC. Protein sequence: CASSLLALPYNEQFF.

This clonotype was detected ten times or more. This chain joins TRBV3-1 and TRBJ1-1; no clear D gene. Between the trimmed V and J ends, which lost 7 bases and 2 bases, there was a span of 11 bases. The CDR3 runs 13 residues. The germline CDR1 and CDR2 sequences are LGHDT and YNNKEL (reference sequence). The CDR3 DNA reads as TGTGCCAGCAAGCAGTTTGGTAACACTGAAGCTTTCTTT. As protein: CASKQFGNTEAFF.

There are a few counts of this clonotype. V and J are TRBV24-1 and TRBJ1-2, with TRBD1 as a possible D gene (5 bases). CDR1 and CDR2 from the germline V gene are KGHDR and SFDVKD. The V end was cut by 5 bases, the J end by 5 bases, with 11 bases between. The CDR3 loop spans 13 amino acids. The CDR3 sequence: CATSVPGGYGYTF. The CDR3, as DNA: TGTGCCACCAGTGTTCCTGGGGGGTATGGCTACACCTTC.

This clonotype has a count of ten or more. The rearrangement joins TRBV12-3 or TRBV12-4 to TRBJ1-1; D is unclear. The CDR3 has 14 amino acids. The V end lost 7 bases, the J end lost 7 bases, and 19 bases lay between the germline ends. The CDR3 DNA reads TGTGCCAGCACCCCAGATAGTTACGTCGTTGAAGCTTTCTTT. This encodes CASTPDSYVVEAFF.

This clonotype came up many times. V and J are TRBV20-1 and TRBJ1-1, with D tentatively TRBD1 (6 bases). The CDR3 contains 15 residues. The germline CDR1 and CDR2 sequences are DFQATT and SNEGSKA (reference sequence). The germline V and J ends were trimmed by 5 bases and 3 bases, with 19 bases remaining between them. In DNA, the CDR3 is TGCAGTGCTCTACCAGGGGCCTCGAGGGACACTGAAGCTTTCTTT. Its protein product is CSALPGASRDTEAFF.

This clonotype was observed many times. The V and J genes are TRBV12-3 or TRBV12-4 and TRBJ2-7; D tentatively reads TRBD1 or TRBD2 (7 bases each). This CDR3 has 14 residues. The V end lost 6 bases, the J end lost 7 bases, and 19 bases lay between the germline ends. CDR3 in amino acids: CASSFRGGYVEQYF. The CDR3 coding sequence is TGTGCCAGCAGCTTCAGGGGGGGATATGTAGAGCAGTACTTC.

This clonotype showed up many times. V is TRBV7-2 and J is TRBJ2-7; D perhaps matches TRBD2 (7 bases). CDR1 and CDR2 from the germline V gene are SGHTA and FQGNSA. The CDR3 has 16 residues. V was shortened by 0 bases and J by 2 bases, with 14 bases between the two germline ends. The CDR3 nucleotides are TGTGCCAGCAGCTTAGCCCGGGGGGCAAACACCTACGAGCAGTACTTC. As protein: CASSLARGANTYEQYF. The full variable domain, completed using reference TRBV7-2 and TRBJ2-7, is GAGVSQSPSNKVTEKGKDVELRCDPISGHTALYWYRQSLGQGLEFLIYFQGNSAPDKSGLPSDRFSAERTGGSVSTLTIQRTQQEDSAVYLCASSLARGANTYEQYFGPGTRLTVT.

This clonotype was detected many times. The V gene is TRBV10-1, the J gene TRBJ2-3; 8 positions match TRBD1. In germline, CDR1 is WNHNN, CDR2 SYGVQD (reference sequence). CDR3 length: 14 residues. The V gene end was trimmed by 10 bases and the J gene end by 6 bases; junction bases not matched to a gene: 12. The CDR3 reads CAIEGDRRKDTQYF. The CDR3 DNA sequence: TGCGCCATAGAAGGGGACAGGCGCAAGGATACGCAGTATTTT.

This clonotype was seen repeatedly, ten times or more. The chain joins TRBV19 to TRBJ1-5, with D perhaps TRBD1 (6 bases). The CDR3 contains 15 residues. Germline V gene data show CDR1 as LNHDA and CDR2 as SQIVND (reference sequence). V dropped 4 bases and J dropped 0 bases, with 10 bases sitting between them. DNA for the CDR3: TGTGCCAGTAGTAAAACAGGGATTAGCAATCAGCCCCAGCATTTT. Protein: CASSKTGISNQPQHF.

The V and J genes are TRBV30 and TRBJ2-6, with a weak D call TRBD2 (7 bases). The CDR3 loop spans 15 amino acids. Germline values: CDR1 GTSNPN, CDR2 SVGIG (reference sequence). The V gene lost 3 bases and the J gene lost 4 bases, with 13 bases spanning the gap. The CDR3 loop is CAWRGGARGANVLTF. The CDR3, as DNA: TGTGCCTGGAGAGGGGGGGCGCGAGGGGCCAACGTCCTGACTTTC.

In its sample, this clonotype was seen many times. This chain joins TRBV6-1 and TRBJ2-7, with a possible D match to TRBD2 (6 bases). Germline V gene lookup returns CDR1 MNHNS and CDR2 SASEGT. The V end was cut by 3 bases, the J end by 9 bases, with 18 bases between. The CDR3 consists of 14 residues. This chain's CDR3 is CASSEGGRRTVQYF. CDR3 bases: TGTGCCAGCAGTGAGGGGGGACGCCGAACCGTGCAGTACTTC.

This clonotype came up a few times. V usage is TRBV24-1 and J usage is TRBJ2-7; 9 bases map to TRBD1. The V gene's germline CDR1 is KGHDR and CDR2 SFDVKD. Trimming took 5 bases from V and 5 from J; bases not matched to a gene: 12. The CDR3 sequence is 16 residues long. CDR3 nucleotide sequence: TGTGCCACCAGTGTTCTACCTGGGACAGGGCTAAACGAGCAGTACTTC. It is translated as CATSVLPGTGLNEQYF.

This chain uses TRBV19 with TRBJ1-5, with a tentative D call TRBD1 (6 bases). Trimming pared 6 bases from V and 4 bases from J, leaving 13 bases between. The CDR3 sequence is 14 residues long. Per the germline V gene, CDR1 is LNHDA and CDR2 is SQIVND (reference sequence). CDR3 coding DNA: TGTGCCAGTAGCGGACAGTACCTAAATCAGCCCCAGCATTTT. Protein: CASSGQYLNQPQHF.

This clonotype was seen a few times. The V gene is TRBV6-5, the J gene TRBJ2-3; 13 nucleotides agree with TRBD2. The CDR3 consists of 15 residues. Per the germline V gene, CDR1 is MNHEY and CDR2 is SVGAGI. With 5 bases clipped from V and 5 bases from J, the junction kept 4 bases outside the gene matches. The chain's CDR3 is CASSTSGRAIDTQYF. In DNA form, the CDR3 reads TGTGCCAGCAGTACTAGCGGGAGGGCCATAGATACGCAGTATTTT.

This clonotype came up many times. This sequence joins TRBV11-2 and TRBJ2-2, with D perhaps matching TRBD1 or TRBD2 (5 bases each). CDR1 and CDR2 (germline): SGHAT, FQNNGV. Trimming removed 5 bases at V and 5 bases at J, with 15 bases between. This CDR3 spans 15 amino acids. The CDR3 DNA is TGTGCCAGCAGCCGCCCGGGACGCAGGACCGGGGAGCTGTTTTTT. As protein: CASSRPGRRTGELFF.

This clonotype was counted at least ten times. The chain combines TRBV7-9 with TRBJ2-7; weak D call: TRBD1 (6 bases). This CDR3 spans 15 amino acids. Trimming shortened V by 5 bases and J by 3 bases, and 17 bases separated the two germline ends. From germline, CDR1 is SEHNR and CDR2 FQNEAQ (reference sequence). The CDR3, as DNA: TGTGCCAGCAGCCCTCACGCGGACAGATTCTACGAGCAGTACTTC. This codes for CASSPHADRFYEQYF. Full variable domain (missing parts from reference TRBV7-9 and TRBJ2-7): DTGVSQNPRHKITKRGQNVTFRCDPISEHNRLYWYRQTLGQGPEFLTYFQNEAQLEKSRLLSDRFSAERPKGSFSTLEIQRTEQGDSAMYLCASSPHADRFYEQYFGPGTRLTVT.

The table lists this clonotype with a few counts. V gene TRBV29-1 combines with J gene TRBJ1-1, with TRBD1 matching 11 bases. The CDR3 sequence is 12 residues long. CDR1 and CDR2 from the germline V gene are SQVTM and ANQGSEA. V gave up 7 bases and J gave up 7 bases; unmatched junction bases: 5. CDR3 residues: CSARTGGYEAFF. CDR3 nucleotides: TGCAGCGCCCGGACAGGGGGCTATGAAGCTTTCTTT.

This chain connects TRBV10-3 to TRBJ2-2, with 8 bases that match TRBD2. CDR3 size: 17 residues. The V segment lost 3 bases and the J segment 1 base; nucleotides outside the gene matches: 7. Per germline, CDR1 ENHRY and CDR2 SYGVKD. CDR3 sequence reads: CAISEELAELNTGELFF. CDR3 coding DNA: TGTGCCATCAGTGAAGAACTAGCGGAGCTGAACACCGGGGAGCTGTTTTTT.